These 8 T cell receptor beta chains were sequenced from one sample in a study of Ad26.COV2.S vaccination and SARS-CoV-2 variants. Sequencing used immunoSEQ multiplex PCR; TCRdb keeps in-frame clones, though not all of them. The data show some 340,000 clones, 86% seen once. As for treatment: approximately 18 received Ad26.COV2.S at low or high dose, single or two shots; about five received placebo; per-sample allocation not given. The samples were gathered on day 63 after the first injection of vaccine or placebo. The sequencing here drew on peripheral blood, taken in a trial of Ad26.COV2.S vaccine versus placebo. All receptors derive from a person between 18 and 59 years old who received the Ad26.COV2.S COVID-19 vaccine or a placebo.

The V call is TRBV7-9, the J call TRBJ2-7; 7 nucleotides match TRBD1. This CDR3 spans 15 amino acids. The germline V gene encodes CDR1 SEHNR and CDR2 FQNEAQ (reference sequence). Trimming at V came to 3 bases and at J to 2 bases, leaving 7 bases not matched to a gene. CDR3 protein: CASSFFGTDTYEQYF. The CDR3 nucleotides are TGTGCCAGCAGCTTTTTTGGGACAGACACCTACGAGCAGTACTTC.

The chain couples TRBV4-3 to TRBJ1-5, with D unclear. The length of the CDR3 is 16 residues. The germline V gene encodes CDR1 LGHNA and CDR2 YSLEER. V was trimmed by 4 bases and J by 7 bases, leaving 20 bases between them. CDR3 sequence reads: CASSREFSVSGQPQHF. CDR3 DNA: TGCGCCAGCAGCCGCGAATTCTCGGTTTCCGGGCAGCCCCAGCATTTT.

This chain joins TRBV21-1 and TRBJ1-3; TRBD1 is the table's D call and was not checked against the DNA. TRBV21-1 is an annotated pseudogene. The length of the CDR3 is 13 residues. CDR3 loop: CASSTGQGNTIYF. CDR3 coding DNA: TGTGCCAGCAGCACGGGACAGGGGAACACCATATATTTT.

This rearrangement joins TRBV30 to TRBJ2-6; TRBD1 matches at 8 bases. The V and J ends lost 0 bases and 6 bases, in that order; junction bases with no gene match: 4. Looked up from germline, CDR1 is GTSNPN and CDR2 is SVGIG (reference sequence). This CDR3 is 15 amino acids long. As DNA, the CDR3 is TGTGCCTGGAGTGTAATGGACAGGGTGGCCAACGTCCTGACTTTC. This encodes CAWSVMDRVANVLTF. The full variable domain, with the rest looked up from reference TRBV30 and TRBJ2-6, is SQTIHQWPATLVQPVGSPLSLECTVEGTSNPNLYWYRQAAGRGLQLLFYSVGIGQISSEVPQNLSASRPQDRQFILSSKKLLLSDSGFYLCAWSVMDRVANVLTFGAGSRLTVL.

The rearrangement links TRBV11-2 to TRBJ1-5; D remains unclear. There are 14 residues in the CDR3. Germline assignment: CDR1 SGHAT and CDR2 FQNNGV. Trimming shortened V by 4 bases and J by 0 bases, and 7 bases separated the two germline ends. The chain's CDR3 is CASSSSYSNQPQHF. The CDR3 DNA reads as TGTGCCAGCAGCTCGAGTTATAGCAATCAGCCCCAGCATTTT.

This chain connects TRBV5-4 to TRBJ1-1, with TRBD1 matching over 7 bases. The germline V gene has CDR1 SGHNT and CDR2 YYREEE (reference sequence). Trimming at V came to 4 bases and at J to 0 bases, leaving 3 bases not matched to a gene. This CDR3 spans 14 amino acids. CDR3 sequence reads: CASSQQGMNTEAFF. The CDR3 DNA reads TGTGCCAGCAGCCAACAGGGGATGAACACTGAAGCTTTCTTT.

The V gene is TRBV18, the J gene TRBJ2-5; perhaps TRBD1 as D (6 bases). The CDR3 length is 14 residues. Deletions cut 5 bases from V and 5 bases from J, with 15 bases between. Germline V gene lookup returns CDR1 KGHSH and CDR2 LQKENI. The CDR3 spells CASSYYRDDETQYF. The CDR3 coding sequence is TGTGCCAGCTCATACTACAGGGACGACGAGACCCAGTACTTC.

V and J are TRBV7-2 and TRBJ2-7; 11 nucleotides align to TRBD1. CDR3 size: 16 residues. Per germline, CDR1 SGHTA and CDR2 FQGNSA. The V gene end was trimmed by 6 bases and the J gene end by 2 bases; junction bases not matched to a gene: 9. The CDR3 DNA reads as TGTGCCAGCAGACCTGGACAGGGGGCAGCTGCCTACGAGCAGTACTTC. Its protein is CASRPGQGAAAYEQYF.